The 30 T cell receptor beta chains below were found in one sample sequenced in a study of T cell responses to AZD1222 COVID-19 vaccine. Sequenced by immunoSEQ multiplex PCR; TCRdb stores in-frame clones only, minus some. The sample shows over 100,000 clones, about 86% of them seen only once. The specimen comprised peripheral blood, sampled on day 0 of AZD1222 vaccination. The origin of the receptors is an adult in good health.

This clone showed up just once. The rearrangement joins TRBV6-1 to TRBJ1-1; D unclear. In germline, CDR1 is MNHNS, CDR2 SASEGT. The CDR3 runs 12 residues. V shed 3 bases and J shed 9 bases, with 11 bases lying between them. This chain's CDR3 is CASSDDRPQAFF. The CDR3 nucleotides read TGTGCCAGCAGTGACGACCGGCCTCAAGCTTTCTTT.

This sequence joins TRBV7-8 and TRBJ2-2; 8 bases line up with TRBD1. J was trimmed by 8 bases and V by 1 base; bases with no gene match: 12. Germline V gene sequence: CDR1 SGHVS, CDR2 FQNEAQ. The CDR3 contains 17 residues. For the CDR3, the DNA is TGTGCCAGCAGCTTAGTCGTTTGGGACAGGCGGGCGGGGGAGCTGTTTTTT. Protein sequence: CASSLVVWDRRAGELFF.

The V gene is TRBV24-1, the J gene TRBJ2-1; a possible D gene is TRBD1 (5 bases). Germline-derived CDR1 and CDR2 are KGHDR and SFDVKD. The CDR3 consists of 16 residues. The V end lost 7 bases, the J end lost 5 bases, and 20 bases lay between the germline ends. The CDR3 region is CATSDPRQGVDNEQFF. CDR3 DNA sequence: TGTGCCACCAGCGACCCACGTCAGGGTGTTGACAATGAGCAGTTCTTC.

This clone was picked up one time. This rearrangement joins TRBV10-2 to TRBJ2-2; D is uncertain. V lost 7 bases to trimming and J lost 4 bases, with 13 bases between them. The CDR3 runs to 14 residues. Germline V gene sequence: CDR1 WSHSY, CDR2 SAAADI. This CDR3 reads CASMPRQPTGELFF. The DNA for the CDR3 is TGCGCCAGCATGCCGAGGCAGCCCACCGGGGAGCTGTTTTTT.

The rearrangement links TRBV20-1 to TRBJ2-3; the D is unclear. This CDR3 region has 10 residues. Germline CDR1 and CDR2: DFQATT and SNEGSKA (reference sequence). V lost 6 bases and J lost 4, with 5 bases in between. CDR3 sequence: CSARPDTQYF. DNA for the CDR3: TGCAGTGCCCGCCCAGATACGCAGTATTTT.

In the case of this clone: Other nucleotide sequences in the sample specify the same CDR3. The rearrangement links TRBV3-1 (or the pseudogene TRBV3-2) to TRBJ1-3, with D possibly matching TRBD1 (6 bases). Germline-derived CDR1 and CDR2 are LGHDT and YNNKEL (reference sequence). The CDR3 sequence is 14 residues long. V shed 4 bases and J shed 4 bases, with 11 bases lying between them. In DNA form, the CDR3 reads TGTGCCAGCAGCCCTACAGGGACGGGAAACACCATATATTTT. It yields the protein CASSPTGTGNTIYF.

The V call is TRBV18, the J call TRBJ2-7; 9 bases map to TRBD1. This CDR3 contains 15 residues. V gave up 2 bases and J gave up 0 bases; unmatched junction bases: 2. CDR1 is KGHSH and CDR2 is LQKENI in the germline V gene. The CDR3 DNA sequence: TGTGCCAGCTCACCAGGGACAGGGCTCTCCTACGAGCAGTACTTC. Protein: CASSPGTGLSYEQYF.

The chain combines TRBV4-1 with TRBJ2-3; D remains ambiguous. CDR3 size: 15 residues. The germline CDR1 and CDR2 sequences are MGHRA and YSYEKL. V was shortened by 1 base and J by 5 bases, with 13 bases between the two germline ends. CDR3 loop: CASSQGVGFVDTQYF. The CDR3 bases are TGCGCCAGCAGCCAAGGGGTGGGGTTTGTAGATACGCAGTATTTT.

The chain uses TRBV2 and TRBJ1-2; D uncertain. Deletions cut 6 bases from V and 4 bases from J, with 12 bases between. Germline V gives CDR1 SNHLY, CDR2 FYNNEI. The CDR3 spans 13 residues. The CDR3 sequence is CASRDTGSYGYTF. The CDR3 coding sequence is TGTGCCAGCAGAGACACCGGGAGCTATGGCTACACCTTC. Full variable domain (outside the CDR3, taken from reference TRBV2 and TRBJ1-2): EPEVTQTPSHQVTQMGQEVILRCVPISNHLYFYWYRQILGQKVEFLVSFYNNEISEKSEIFDDQFSVERPDGSNFTLKIRSTKLEDSAMYFCASRDTGSYGYTFGSGTRLTVV.

This clone is a singleton in its sample. V usage is TRBV18 and J usage is TRBJ2-2; 8 bases fit TRBD1. Losses at the gene ends were 3 bases for V and 6 bases for J; bases not matched to a gene: 6. The CDR3 loop spans 15 amino acids. Germline CDR1 reads KGHSH; CDR2 reads LQKENI. In DNA, the CDR3 is TGTGCCAGCTCACCGGGACAGGTTCGGGCCGGGGAGCTGTTTTTT. The encoded protein is CASSPGQVRAGELFF.

The V and J genes are TRBV27 and TRBJ1-5; D gene ambiguous. V was clipped by 4 bases and J by 0 bases, with 7 bases between them. The CDR3 spans 14 residues. Germline V gives CDR1 MNHEY, CDR2 SMNVEV (reference sequence). CDR3 sequence (DNA): TGTGCCAGCAGTTCCGGGTCTAGCAATCAGCCCCAGCATTTT. It yields the protein CASSSGSSNQPQHF.

V is TRBV7-9 and J is TRBJ1-2; 12 bases map to TRBD1. CDR3 length equals 18 residues. Germline-derived CDR1 and CDR2 are SEHNR and FQNEAQ (reference sequence). J lost 2 bases, V lost 5 bases, and 12 bases had no gene match. As DNA, the CDR3 is TGTGCCAGCAGCCCTCGTGGTTCGGGACAGGGGGCGAACTATGGCTACACCTTC. Translation: CASSPRGSGQGANYGYTF.

The chain employs TRBV5-1 and TRBJ2-4; no firm D call. Germline assignment: CDR1 SGHRS and CDR2 YFSETQ. Trimming removed 2 bases at V and 3 bases at J, with 6 bases between. This CDR3 is 13 amino acids long. DNA of the CDR3: TGCGCCAGCAGCTTCTCAGACAAAAACATTCAGTACTTC. It specifies CASSFSDKNIQYF. Supplemented by reference TRBV5-1 and TRBJ2-4, the full variable domain reads KAGVTQTPRYLIKTRGQQVTLSCSPISGHRSVSWYQQTPGQGLQFLFEYFSETQRNKGNFPGRFSGRQFSNSRSEMNVSTLELGDSALYLCASSFSDKNIQYFGAGTRLSVL.

The J gene is TRBJ2-3, the V gene TRBV11-2; D unresolved. The length of the CDR3 is 13 residues. The V end was cut by 0 bases, the J end by 10 bases, with 11 bases between. Germline assignment: CDR1 SGHAT and CDR2 FQNNGV. The CDR3 coding sequence is TGTGCCAGCAGCTTAGAGGTCGTAGGTGCGCAGTATTTT. Translating gives CASSLEVVGAQYF.

The chain is built from TRBV5-6 and TRBJ2-7; the D gene is possibly TRBD2 (6 bases). The CDR3 spans 17 residues. V lost 4 bases and J lost 0, with 20 bases in between. Germline V gives CDR1 SGHDT, CDR2 YYEEEE. CDR3 in DNA: TGTGCCAGCAGCACAATGCGCGGGGCCGCAAACTCCTACGAGCAGTACTTC. The encoded protein is CASSTMRGAANSYEQYF.

This clone was recorded once. The chain links TRBV2 to TRBJ1-6, with a weak D call TRBD1 (5 bases). Germline CDR1 SNHLY, CDR2 FYNNEI. Trimming pared 5 bases from V and 9 bases from J, leaving 20 bases between. There are 16 residues in the CDR3. The CDR3 sequence: CASSRRGGLAGSPLHF. CDR3 nucleotide sequence: TGTGCCAGCAGTCGGCGCGGGGGGTTGGCTGGTTCACCCCTCCACTTT.

This chain uses TRBV5-1 with TRBJ2-2; D unclear. Germline V lookup: CDR1 SGHRS, CDR2 YFSETQ. This CDR3 has 16 residues. The V and J ends lost 5 bases and 0 bases respectively, with 14 bases between them. The CDR3 reads CASRAREFANTGELFF. CDR3 nucleotide sequence: TGCGCCAGCAGGGCCAGAGAGTTCGCGAACACCGGGGAGCTGTTTTTT.

The CDR3 reads CASSREIGASYYEQYF. DNA for the CDR3: TGTGCCAGCAGTCGGGAAATCGGGGCCTCGTACTACGAGCAGTACTTC. The chain recombines TRBV28 with TRBJ2-7, with D perhaps given as TRBD1 or TRBD2 (5 bases each). There are 16 residues in the CDR3. Germline assignment: CDR1 MDHEN and CDR2 SYDVKM. Trimming shortened V by 5 bases and J by 3 bases, and 20 bases separated the two germline ends.

This chain links TRBV2 with TRBJ2-3; possibly TRBD1 or TRBD2 for D (6 bases each). The CDR3 spans 13 residues. The germline V and J ends were trimmed by 3 bases and 8 bases, with 12 bases remaining between them. The germline V gene has CDR1 SNHLY and CDR2 FYNNEI. The DNA for the CDR3 is TGTGCCAGCAGTGAGGGGGGCCTTGGTACGCAGTATTTT. Translation: CASSEGGLGTQYF.

The rearrangement uses TRBV6-1 and TRBJ2-7, with 8 bases aligning to TRBD1. CDR3 length: 15 amino acids. V shed 6 bases and J 6 bases; nucleotides not matched to a gene: 13. Germline V gives CDR1 MNHNS, CDR2 SASEGT. CDR3 DNA sequence: TGTGCCAGCAGCCTAGAGGGCAGGGGGCGAGGCGAGCAGTACTTC. Translating it yields CASSLEGRGRGEQYF.

J is TRBJ2-2 and V is TRBV11-2, with unresolved D. Trimming took off 0 bases at V and 2 bases at J, with 4 bases between the two ends. The CDR3 covers 14 residues. Germline values: CDR1 SGHAT, CDR2 FQNNGV. Here the CDR3 DNA reads TGTGCCAGCAGCTTAGAACACAACACCGGGGAGCTGTTTTTT. It translates to CASSLEHNTGELFF.

The chain has TRBV4-1 and TRBJ1-1; weak D call: TRBD1 (5 bases). Per the germline V gene, CDR1 is MGHRA and CDR2 is YSYEKL. This CDR3 has 16 amino acids. Deletions cut 6 bases from V and 1 base from J, with 18 bases between. The CDR3 sequence is CASSKLYQRGNTEAFF. CDR3 bases: TGCGCCAGCAGTAAATTATATCAGAGGGGGAACACTGAAGCTTTCTTT.

The V call is TRBV3-1 (or the pseudogene TRBV3-2), the J call TRBJ2-5; 7 bases align to TRBD2. Germline V gives CDR1 LGHDT, CDR2 YNNKEL (reference sequence). The CDR3 contains 15 residues. J gave up 5 bases and V 0 bases, and 6 bases lay outside the gene matches. The CDR3 region is CASSQDWEGGETQYF. CDR3 nucleotide sequence: TGTGCCAGCAGCCAAGATTGGGAGGGCGGGGAGACCCAGTACTTC.

This clone was detected only once. The chain is built from TRBV6-2 or TRBV6-3 and TRBJ2-4, with D uncertain. From germline, CDR1 is MNHEY and CDR2 SVGEGT. The V end was cut by 0 bases, the J end by 0 bases, with 12 bases between. The CDR3 totals 17 residues. The CDR3 nucleotides read TGTGCCAGCAGTTACTCGAACCCCGGCATAGCCAAAAACATTCAGTACTTC. Its translation is CASSYSNPGIAKNIQYF.

The V gene is TRBV9, the J gene TRBJ1-1; TRBD1 is a possible D gene (6 bases). Germline V gene lookup returns CDR1 SGDLS and CDR2 YYNGEE. CDR3 size: 15 residues. V dropped 2 bases and J dropped 10 bases, with 21 bases sitting between them. The CDR3 loop is CASSVDRGGLYGAFF. The CDR3 DNA reads TGTGCCAGCAGCGTCGATAGAGGGGGGTTGTATGGAGCTTTCTTT. Together with reference TRBV9 and TRBJ1-1, the CDR3 gives the full variable domain: DSGVTQTPKHLITATGQRVTLRCSPRSGDLSVYWYQQSLDQGLQFLIQYYNGEERAKGNILERFSAQQFPDLHSELNLSSLELGDSALYFCASSVDRGGLYGAFFGQGTRLTVV.

This clone occurred once. The chain links TRBV5-6 to TRBJ2-7; 12 bases are shared with TRBD2. The CDR3 is made up of 17 amino acids. Looked up from germline, CDR1 is SGHDT and CDR2 is YYEEEE. With 4 bases clipped from V and 0 bases from J, the junction kept 8 bases outside the gene matches. CDR3 amino acids: CASSPGLAGRLSYEQYF. CDR3 nucleotides: TGTGCCAGCAGCCCCGGACTAGCGGGACGCCTCTCCTACGAGCAGTACTTC.

J is TRBJ2-1 and V is TRBV3-1 (or the pseudogene TRBV3-2); unclear D gene. Germline CDR1 reads LGHDT; CDR2 reads YNNKEL (reference sequence). The V end lost 4 bases, the J end lost 2 bases, and 3 bases lay between the germline ends. The CDR3 is 12 residues long. CDR3 residues: CASSPTYNEQFF. The CDR3 DNA reads as TGTGCCAGCAGCCCCACCTACAATGAGCAGTTCTTC.

The chain uses TRBV18 and TRBJ2-7, with D perhaps TRBD1 or TRBD2 (5 bases each). The ends were cut back, 3 bases at V and 2 bases at J, with 14 bases in the middle. The CDR3 runs to 15 residues. Germline values: CDR1 KGHSH, CDR2 LQKENI. The CDR3 protein is CASSPPWDGTYEQYF. The CDR3 nucleotides are TGTGCCAGCTCACCGCCCTGGGACGGGACCTACGAGCAGTACTTC. Together with reference TRBV18 and TRBJ2-7, the CDR3 gives the full variable domain: NAGVMQNPRHLVRRRGQEARLRCSPMKGHSHVYWYRQLPEEGLKFMVYLQKENIIDESGMPKERFSAEFPKEGPSILRIQQVVRGDSAAYFCASSPPWDGTYEQYFGPGTRLTVT.

J is TRBJ2-1 and V is TRBV19, with 12 bases that match TRBD2. Germline V lookup: CDR1 LNHDA, CDR2 SQIVND (reference sequence). The length of the CDR3 is 18 residues. V dropped 3 bases and J dropped 8; count of bases not matched to a gene: 14. In DNA, the CDR3 is TGTGCCAGTAGTATTCGCCTAGCGGGAGGGCGGCTATTCGATGAGCAGTTCTTC. Its protein is CASSIRLAGGRLFDEQFF. Supplemented by reference TRBV19 and TRBJ2-1, the full variable domain reads DGGITQSPKYLFRKEGQNVTLSCEQNLNHDAMYWYRQDPGQGLRLIYYSQIVNDFQKGDIAEGYSVSREKKESFPLTVTSAQKNPTAFYLCASSIRLAGGRLFDEQFFGPGTRLTVL.

This chain joins TRBV7-8 and TRBJ1-1; 9 bases are shared with TRBD1. Germline V gives CDR1 SGHVS, CDR2 FQNEAQ. The CDR3 extends over 16 amino acids. The junction had 5 bases not matched to a gene; V was cut back by 3 bases and J by 0 bases. In DNA form, the CDR3 reads TGTGCCAGCAGCTTTCGGGACAGGGTAATGAACACTGAAGCTTTCTTT. Translation gives CASSFRDRVMNTEAFF. Full variable domain (missing parts from reference TRBV7-8 and TRBJ1-1): GAGVSQSPRYKVAKRGQDVALRCDPISGHVSLFWYQQALGQGPEFLTYFQNEAQLDKSGLPSDRFFAERPEGSVSTLKIQRTQQEDSAVYLCASSFRDRVMNTEAFFGQGTRLTVV.